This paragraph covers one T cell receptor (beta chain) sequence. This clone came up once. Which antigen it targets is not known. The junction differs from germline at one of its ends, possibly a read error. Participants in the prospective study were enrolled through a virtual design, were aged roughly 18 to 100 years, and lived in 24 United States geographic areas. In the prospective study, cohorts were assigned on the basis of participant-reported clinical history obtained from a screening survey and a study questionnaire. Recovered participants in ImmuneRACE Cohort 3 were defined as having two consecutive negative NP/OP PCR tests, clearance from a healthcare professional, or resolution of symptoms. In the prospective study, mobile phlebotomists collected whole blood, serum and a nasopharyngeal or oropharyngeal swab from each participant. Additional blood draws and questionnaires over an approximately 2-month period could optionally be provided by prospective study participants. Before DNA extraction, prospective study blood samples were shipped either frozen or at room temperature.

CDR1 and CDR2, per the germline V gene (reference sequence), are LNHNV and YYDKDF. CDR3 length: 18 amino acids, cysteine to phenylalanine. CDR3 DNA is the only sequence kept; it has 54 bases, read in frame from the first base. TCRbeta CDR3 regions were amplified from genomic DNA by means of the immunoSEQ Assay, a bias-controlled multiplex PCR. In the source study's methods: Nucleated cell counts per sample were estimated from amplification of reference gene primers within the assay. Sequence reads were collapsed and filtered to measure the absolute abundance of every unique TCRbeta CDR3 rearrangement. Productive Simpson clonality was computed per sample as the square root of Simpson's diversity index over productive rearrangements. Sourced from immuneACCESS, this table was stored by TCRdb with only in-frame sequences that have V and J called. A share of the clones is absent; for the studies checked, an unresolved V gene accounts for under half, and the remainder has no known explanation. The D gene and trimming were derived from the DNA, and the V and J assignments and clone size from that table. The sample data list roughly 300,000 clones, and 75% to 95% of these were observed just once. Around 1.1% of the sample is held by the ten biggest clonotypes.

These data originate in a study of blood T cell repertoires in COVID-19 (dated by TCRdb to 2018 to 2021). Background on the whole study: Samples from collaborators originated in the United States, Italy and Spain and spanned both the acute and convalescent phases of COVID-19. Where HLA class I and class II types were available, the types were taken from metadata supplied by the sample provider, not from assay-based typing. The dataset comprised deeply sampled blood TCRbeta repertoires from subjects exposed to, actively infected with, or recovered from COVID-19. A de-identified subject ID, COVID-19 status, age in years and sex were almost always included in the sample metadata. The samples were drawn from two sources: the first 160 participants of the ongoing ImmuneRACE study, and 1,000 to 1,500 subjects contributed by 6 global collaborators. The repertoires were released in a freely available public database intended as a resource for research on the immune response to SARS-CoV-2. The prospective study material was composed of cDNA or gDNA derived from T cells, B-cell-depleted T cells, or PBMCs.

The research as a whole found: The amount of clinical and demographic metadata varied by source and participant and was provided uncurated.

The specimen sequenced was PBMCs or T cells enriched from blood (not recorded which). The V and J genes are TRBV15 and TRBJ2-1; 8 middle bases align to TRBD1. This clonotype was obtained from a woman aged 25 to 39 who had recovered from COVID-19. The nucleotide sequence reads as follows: TGTGCCACCAGCCGAGATCTAGGACAGGGAGTCTCCTACAATGAGCAGTTCTTC. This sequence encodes CATSRDLGQGVSYNEQFF.